This T cell receptor (beta chain) originates from a study of Ad26.COV2.S vaccination and SARS-CoV-2 variants. In the study overall: By the intramuscular route, Ad26.COV2.S was given once, or twice 56 days apart. Notes on the study in general: While placebo recipients had lower spike-specific TCR breadth, vaccine recipients had more.

CDR3 size: 13 residues. Trimming cost V 4 bases and J 5 bases; bases outside gene matches: 3. The germline gives CDR1 SGHRS, CDR2 YFSETQ. The sample's treatment: 19 received Ad26.COV2.S at low or high dose, single or two shots; five or six received placebo; per-sample allocation not given. Each sample was drawn 63 days after the first injection (of vaccine or placebo). Assay used: immunoSEQ multiplex PCR; TCRdb lists only in-frame clones, some missing. The sample lists more than 400,000 clones, about 92% seen once, with 4.3% in the top ten. Details on this clone: Its antigen is currently unknown.

The sequence was obtained from a person aged 18-65 years who received the Ad26.COV2.S COVID-19 vaccine or a placebo. The sample was peripheral blood, taken in a trial of Ad26.COV2.S vaccine versus placebo. J is TRBJ2-3 and V is TRBV5-1; 8 bases fit TRBD1. CDR3 bases: TGCGCCAGCAGCGTACAGGGGGGAGATACGCAGTATTTT. Translation: CASSVQGGDTQYF.